This T cell receptor (beta chain) was found in a study of blood T cells in healthy people across ages. This CDR3 contains 17 residues. Trimming at V came to 1 base and at J to 5 bases, leaving 8 bases not matched to a gene. A note on this clonotype: Its specificity is not known.

Study-level results: The long-lived group displayed more naive CD4+ cells, plus higher diversity, than the aged donors did. It was not known whether donors were CMV positive (a possible confounder of expanded clonotype changes).

Each sample gave at least 7 million isolated PBMCs. A second PCR of about 6 to 11 cycles used a sample-barcoded 5' primer and a J-beta primer mix. TCRdb called the 5' RACE reads again in MiXCR, with one record for every CDR3 protein. The data contain 950,000 to 1,200,000 distinct CDR3 sequences, 30% to 40% of them singletons. The rearrangement joins TRBV12-3 or TRBV12-4 to TRBJ2-2, with 9 bases lining up with TRBD1. The receptor was derived from a man between 18 and 35 years old in good health. The sequenced sample was blood. The CDR3 nucleotides are TGTGCCAGCAGTTTAGGGACAGGGGTCACTGGGACCGGGGAGCTGTTTTTT. Its protein is CASSLGTGVTGTGELFF.